Shown below are 5 T cell receptor beta chains from a single sample sequenced in a study of blood T cell repertoires in COVID-19. The table came from immunoSEQ multiplex PCR; TCRdb's copy has only in-frame clones and leaves some out. The sample includes under 200,000 clones, around 84% seen only once; the top ten take about 5%. Sequencing used peripheral blood. The receptors derive from a woman over 75 with acute or convalescent COVID-19.

This rearrangement joins TRBV6-1 to TRBJ1-5; 12 bases map to TRBD1. The CDR3 length is 15 residues. Per germline, CDR1 MNHNS and CDR2 SASEGT. After removal of 3 bases from V and 5 bases from J, the junction contained 2 bases not matched to a gene. The CDR3 loop reads CASSEGQGAYQPQHF. CDR3 nucleotides: TGTGCCAGCAGTGAGGGACAGGGGGCATATCAGCCCCAGCATTTT.

This clone was observed a single time. V usage is TRBV12-3 or TRBV12-4 and J usage is TRBJ2-1; D call uncertain. This CDR3 has 13 residues. Deletions cut 1 base from V and 12 bases from J, with 13 bases between. The CDR3 nucleotides are TGTGCCAGCAGTTTAGGTTCTCCCCAGCGGCAGTTCTTC. Translation: CASSLGSPQRQFF.

In this sample, this clone turned up once. The J gene is TRBJ2-5, the V gene TRBV5-1; 7 bases align to TRBD1. The V segment lost 2 bases and the J segment 6 bases; nucleotides outside the gene matches: 7. The CDR3 spans 14 residues. The germline V gene encodes CDR1 SGHRS and CDR2 YFSETQ. In DNA, the CDR3 is TGCGCCAGCAGCTTCGAGGGGGCGGACCAGACCCAGTACTTC. This codes for CASSFEGADQTQYF.

This clone was observed a single time. In DNA form, the CDR3 reads TGTGCCAGCAGCTTGAACCCTCTGGTGTCTAGCTGGGAGACCCAGTACTTC. It translates to CASSLNPLVSSWETQYF. V is TRBV5-6 and J is TRBJ2-5; a weak D match, TRBD2 (5 bases). The CDR3 extends over 17 amino acids. Germline V lookup: CDR1 SGHDT, CDR2 YYEEEE. V lost 1 base and J lost 5, with 21 bases in between.

The rearrangement uses TRBV6-5 and TRBJ1-1; a weak D match, TRBD1 (5 bases). The CDR3 covers 13 residues. Per the germline V gene, CDR1 is MNHEY and CDR2 is SVGAGI. V lost 8 bases, J lost 10 bases, and 20 bases lay in between. CDR3 sequence (DNA): TGTGCCAGCCTGGTCGTAAGGGGCTGGCCAGCTTTCTTT. Translation gives CASLVVRGWPAFF.